The 16 T cell receptor beta chains given below trace back to one sample, sequenced in a study of blood T cell repertoires in COVID-19. Method: immunoSEQ multiplex PCR; TCRdb's copy keeps in-frame clones and lacks some. The data hold about 200,000 clones, with approximately 92% observed a single time. Sequenced input: PBMCs or T cells enriched from blood (not recorded which). Receptors were obtained from a woman in her forties with acute COVID-19.

This chain uses TRBV29-1 with TRBJ2-1; TRBD2 matches 11 bases. The V and J ends lost 3 bases and 4 bases, in that order; junction bases with no gene match: 5. CDR3 length: 15 amino acids. Looked up from germline, CDR1 is SQVTM and CDR2 is ANQGSEA. The CDR3 loop reads CSVESGTSGYNEQFF. CDR3 in DNA: TGCAGCGTTGAGTCCGGGACTAGCGGTTACAATGAGCAGTTCTTC.

This rearrangement joins TRBV6-6 to TRBJ1-2; 8 bases match TRBD1. The V gene's germline CDR1 is MNHNY and CDR2 SVGAGI (reference sequence). The CDR3 totals 15 residues. Trimming removed 6 bases from V and 4 bases from J; junction bases left unmatched: 10. The CDR3 is CASRDQTGAVYGYTF. The CDR3 nucleotides are TGTGCCAGCAGGGACCAGACAGGGGCCGTCTATGGCTACACCTTC.

The V gene is TRBV6-5, the J gene TRBJ1-3; no firm D call. Germline lookup yields CDR1 MNHEY and CDR2 SVGAGI. V was cut by 0 bases and J by 6 bases, with 9 bases left in between. This CDR3 has 14 residues. In DNA, the CDR3 is TGTGCCAGCAGTTACTCCCGGGTTTTAAACACCATATATTTT. It translates to CASSYSRVLNTIYF.

The V call is TRBV3-1 (or the pseudogene TRBV3-2), the J call TRBJ2-1; TRBD2 aligns across 15 bases. V was clipped by 6 bases and J by 2 bases; unmatched bases: 5. The V gene's germline CDR1 is LGHDT and CDR2 YNNKEL (reference sequence). The CDR3 is 17 residues long. CDR3 DNA: TGTGCCAGCAGGAAAGGACTAGCGGGAGGGGCCTACAATGAGCAGTTCTTC. It specifies CASRKGLAGGAYNEQFF.

The rearrangement joins TRBV4-3 to TRBJ2-7, with 8 bases fitting TRBD2. Germline CDR1 reads LGHNA; CDR2 reads YSLEER. The CDR3 spans 14 residues. The V gene end was trimmed by 3 bases and the J gene end by 4 bases; junction bases not matched to a gene: 5. This CDR3 reads CASSQERERYEQYF. CDR3 in DNA: TGCGCCAGCAGCCAGGAGCGGGAGAGGTACGAGCAGTACTTC.

V usage is TRBV1 and J usage is TRBJ1-6. TRBV1 is described as a pseudogene. The CDR3 contains 14 residues. The CDR3 here is CTSSHIGLDSPLHF. The CDR3 DNA follows: TGCACCAGCAGCCATATAGGACTGGATTCACCCCTCCACTTT.

This chain links TRBV20-1 with TRBJ2-1, with TRBD2 matching over 12 bases. Germline V gives CDR1 DFQATT, CDR2 SNEGSKA (reference sequence). The CDR3 has 16 amino acids. V gave up 3 bases and J gave up 8 bases; unmatched junction bases: 11. The CDR3 region has the DNA TGCAGTGCTAGTGGACTAGCGGGGCGGTCGCCGGATGAGCAGTTCTTC. Protein sequence: CSASGLAGRSPDEQFF.

V gene TRBV11-2 combines with J gene TRBJ2-6; a possible D gene is TRBD2 (6 bases). Germline V lookup: CDR1 SGHAT, CDR2 FQNNGV. Trimming took off 3 bases at V and 2 bases at J, with 20 bases between the two ends. The CDR3 covers 19 residues. For the CDR3, the DNA is TGTGCCAGCAGCTTGCCGGGACTCCTAATTAAGGCTGGGGCCAACGTCCTGACTTTC. It specifies CASSLPGLLIKAGANVLTF. The full variable domain, with the rest looked up from reference TRBV11-2 and TRBJ2-6, is EAGVAQSPRYKIIEKRQSVAFWCNPISGHATLYWYQQILGQGPKLLIQFQNNGVVDDSQLPKDRFSAERLKGVDSTLKIQPAKLEDSAVYLCASSLPGLLIKAGANVLTFGAGSRLTVL.

The chain carries TRBV5-6 and TRBJ1-2, with a tentative D call TRBD1 (6 bases). V shed 0 bases and J shed 7 bases, with 13 bases lying between them. Germline loops: CDR1 SGHDT, CDR2 YYEEEE. There are 14 residues in the CDR3. CDR3 DNA: TGTGCCAGCAGCTTGGACAGGGAGTATGGTGGCTACACCTTC. It translates to CASSLDREYGGYTF.

The V and J genes are TRBV5-8 and TRBJ1-6; TRBD1 is a possible D gene (6 bases). V lost 2 bases and J lost 9, with 15 bases in between. The CDR3 is made up of 15 amino acids. Germline lookup yields CDR1 SGHTS and CDR2 YDEGEE. This chain's CDR3 is CASSFRSPGVSPLHF. CDR3 coding DNA: TGTGCCAGCAGCTTTAGATCTCCAGGGGTTTCACCCCTCCACTTT.

The rearrangement uses TRBV21-1 and TRBJ1-5; the table gives TRBD1 as D, unverified against the DNA. TRBV21-1 is designated a pseudogene. The CDR3 sequence is 14 residues long. In DNA form, the CDR3 reads TGTGCCAGCTGGGGACAGGGGGTCAATCAGCCCCAGCATTTT. Translation: CASWGQGVNQPQHF.

The chain couples TRBV19 to TRBJ1-2; possibly TRBD1 for D (5 bases). V shed 3 bases and J shed 2 bases, with 13 bases lying between them. There are 15 residues in the CDR3. Per the germline V gene, CDR1 is LNHDA and CDR2 is SQIVND (reference sequence). As DNA, the CDR3 is TGTGCCAGTAGTATGGTCCAGGGATTAAACTATGGCTACACCTTC. Its translation is CASSMVQGLNYGYTF.

This clone was observed a single time. The chain has TRBV21-1 and TRBJ1-1; the table's TRBD1 call for D was not verified on the DNA. TRBV21-1 is assigned pseudogene status. The CDR3 extends over 15 amino acids. CDR3 sequence reads: CASSTLLGVNTEAFF. CDR3 coding DNA: TGTGCCAGCAGCACCTTGCTAGGGGTGAACACTGAAGCTTTCTTT.

This chain connects TRBV5-5 to TRBJ2-5; 7 bases map to TRBD1. The CDR3 is 15 residues long. Germline V gene lookup returns CDR1 SGHKS and CDR2 YYEKEE (reference sequence). J gave up 1 base and V 3 bases, and 6 bases lay outside the gene matches. Here the CDR3 DNA reads TGTGCCAGCAGCTCGGACAGGTCGACCCAAGAGACCCAGTACTTC. This codes for CASSSDRSTQETQYF. Supplemented by reference TRBV5-5 and TRBJ2-5, the full variable domain reads DAGVTQSPTHLIKTRGQQVTLRCSPISGHKSVSWYQQVLGQGPQFIFQYYEKEERGRGNFPDRFSARQFPNYSSELNVNALLLGDSALYLCASSSDRSTQETQYFGPGTRLLVL.

The genes are TRBV3-1 (or the pseudogene TRBV3-2) and TRBJ2-5; tentatively, D is TRBD1 (6 bases). There are 15 residues in the CDR3. Germline values: CDR1 LGHDT, CDR2 YNNKEL (reference sequence). The V end lost 1 base, the J end lost 4 bases, and 13 bases lay between the germline ends. CDR3 amino acids: CASSQGNRDGETQYF. In nucleotides, the CDR3 is TGTGCCAGCAGCCAAGGGAACAGGGACGGAGAGACCCAGTACTTC.

The chain recombines TRBV3-1 (or the pseudogene TRBV3-2) with TRBJ2-7; 13 bases match TRBD2. V shed 1 base and J 9 bases; nucleotides not matched to a gene: 12. Germline lookup yields CDR1 LGHDT and CDR2 YNNKEL (reference sequence). The CDR3 length is 17 residues. The CDR3 sequence: CASSQVGLAGLIEWQYF. CDR3 nucleotide sequence: TGTGCCAGCAGCCAAGTGGGACTAGCGGGATTGATTGAGTGGCAGTACTTC.